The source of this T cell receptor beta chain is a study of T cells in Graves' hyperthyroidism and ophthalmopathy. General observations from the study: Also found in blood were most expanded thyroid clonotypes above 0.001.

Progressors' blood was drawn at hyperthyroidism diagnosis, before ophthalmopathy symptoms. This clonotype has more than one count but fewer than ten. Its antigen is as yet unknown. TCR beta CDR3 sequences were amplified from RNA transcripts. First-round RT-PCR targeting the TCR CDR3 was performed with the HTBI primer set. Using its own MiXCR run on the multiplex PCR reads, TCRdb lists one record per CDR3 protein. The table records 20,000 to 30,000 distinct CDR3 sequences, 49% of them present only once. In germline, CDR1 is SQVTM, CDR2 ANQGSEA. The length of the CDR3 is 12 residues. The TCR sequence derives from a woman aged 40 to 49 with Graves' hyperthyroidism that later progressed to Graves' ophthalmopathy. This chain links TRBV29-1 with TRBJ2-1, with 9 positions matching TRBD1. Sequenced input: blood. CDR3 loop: CSQQGARNEQFF. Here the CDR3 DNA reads TGCAGTCAACAGGGGGCGCGAAATGAGCAGTTCTTC.